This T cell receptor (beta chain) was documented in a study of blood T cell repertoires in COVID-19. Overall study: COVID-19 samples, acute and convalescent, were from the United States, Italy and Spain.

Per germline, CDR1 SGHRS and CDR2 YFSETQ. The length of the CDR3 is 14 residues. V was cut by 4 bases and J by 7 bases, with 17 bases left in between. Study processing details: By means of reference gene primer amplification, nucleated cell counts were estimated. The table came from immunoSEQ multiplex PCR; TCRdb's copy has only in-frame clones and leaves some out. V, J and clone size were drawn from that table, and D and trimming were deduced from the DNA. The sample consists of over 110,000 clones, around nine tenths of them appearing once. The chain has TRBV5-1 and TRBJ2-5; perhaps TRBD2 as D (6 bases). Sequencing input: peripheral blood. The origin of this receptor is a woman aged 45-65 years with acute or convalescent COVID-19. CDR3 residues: CASSVPGAPGTQYF. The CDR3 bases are TGCGCCAGCAGCGTGCCGGGAGCCCCAGGGACCCAGTACTTC.